These T cell receptor beta chains were read from a single sample in a study of blood T cell repertoires in COVID-19. Repertoires were generated with immunoSEQ multiplex PCR, while TCRdb's copy carries only in-frame clones and drops some. Of approximately 200,000 clones in the sample, under 90% are singletons; the top ten hold 15% to 20%. Specimen: peripheral blood. These receptors were obtained from an older person with COVID-19, enrolled during active disease. Each CDR3 is given with its conserved first and last residue. D genes are given only for firm matches. Clone size is not always given. Where it is, it says once, few, many or a class for expanded clones.

V	D	J	size	CDR3	DNA
TRBV2	TRBD2	TRBJ2-1	-	CASSFRPGGYNEQFF	TGTGCCAGCAGTTTCCGCCCGGGGGGCTACAATGAGCAGTTCTTC
TRBV5-5	TRBD2	TRBJ2-2	-	CASSLSVGRDLMDTGELFF	TGTGCCAGCAGCTTGTCCGTCGGGAGGGATTTAATGGACACCGGGGAGCTGTTTTTT
TRBV5-1	-	TRBJ1-2	-	CASSFSQGSGYTF	TGCGCCAGCAGCTTCAGCCAGGGGAGCGGCTACACCTTC
TRBV5-6	TRBD2	TRBJ2-1	few	CASSYLSVAGAYNEQFF	TGTGCCAGCAGCTACCTTTCGGTAGCGGGGGCATACAATGAGCAGTTCTTC
TRBV7-3	TRBD1	TRBJ1-5	-	CASSLSVTDRGSLSNQPQHF	TGTGCCAGCAGCTTATCCGTTACGGACAGGGGGAGTCTTAGCAATCAGCCCCAGCATTTT
TRBV19	-	TRBJ2-7	few	CASRNQGIPYEQYF	TGTGCCAGCCGGAACCAGGGAATCCCCTACGAGCAGTACTTC
TRBV10-3	-	TRBJ1-1	few	CAISESTRRAAFF	TGTGCCATCAGTGAGTCGACTCGCAGGGCGGCTTTCTTT
TRBV20-1	-	TRBJ2-7	-	CSARAGYEQYF	TGCAGTGCTAGAGCGGGCTACGAGCAGTACTTC
TRBV12-3/TRBV12-4	-	TRBJ2-2	-	CASTEGGGGELFF	TGTGCCAGCACCGAAGGGGGGGGCGGGGAGCTGTTTTTT
TRBV9	TRBD1	TRBJ2-5	-	CASSTRDSQETQYF	TGTGCCAGCAGCACCCGGGACAGTCAAGAGACCCAGTACTTC
TRBV3-1/TRBV3-2	-	TRBJ2-5	once	CASSQGLGAETQYF	TGTGCCAGCAGCCAAGGTTTAGGAGCGGAGACCCAGTACTTC
TRBV7-9	-	TRBJ2-7	-	CASSPLGVKSYEQYF	TGTGCCAGCAGCCCCTTAGGGGTGAAGTCCTACGAGCAGTACTTC
TRBV19	-	TRBJ1-4	few	CASSIGQRGNEKLFF	TGTGCCAGTAGTATAGGACAGCGCGGTAATGAAAAACTGTTTTTT
TRBV5-4	-	TRBJ2-7	few	CASSFTGGFSYEQYF	TGTGCCAGCAGCTTTACGGGCGGGTTCTCCTACGAGCAGTACTTC
TRBV2	TRBD1	TRBJ1-2	-	CASSAQGQGNFYYGYTF	TGTGCCAGCAGTGCGCAGGGACAGGGTAATTTTTACTATGGCTACACCTTC
TRBV7-9	-	TRBJ2-5	-	CASSHPLSLETQYF	TGTGCCAGCAGCCACCCCCTTAGTTTAGAGACCCAGTACTTC